Listed below are T cell receptor beta chains from one sample, sequenced in a study of CD8 T cells in ankylosing spondylitis. TCRdb re-called the 5' RACE reads through MiXCR, storing one row per CDR3 protein. The sample carries around 230,000 distinct CDR3 sequences, over 8.5% recorded once. The sample comprised blood, either unsorted or a sorted T cell fraction (not recorded which). Every receptor here comes from a male donor with ankylosing spondylitis or in good health (not recorded which). The CDR3 runs from the conserved cysteine through the conserved F or W. Each record gives: CDR3 length, V gene, D gene, clone size, J gene, CDR3 protein, CDR3 DNA. The D gene is left open where the match is weak. Size is omitted from some rows. Given values are once, few, many or a class for expanded clones.

>14|TRBV7-9|-|few|TRBJ2-1
CASSSVTGYNEQFF
TGTGCCAGCAGCTCCGTGACAGGCTACAATGAGCAGTTCTTC
>18|TRBV5-6|-|many|TRBJ2-2
CASSLSPGRGIKAGELFF
TGTGCCAGCAGCTTGTCCCCTGGACGAGGGATTAAGGCCGGGGAGCTGTTTTTT
>13|TRBV7-8|TRBD1|many|TRBJ1-4
CASSVDRAEKLFF
TGTGCCAGCAGTGTGGACAGGGCTGAAAAACTGTTTTTT
>15|TRBV12-3/TRBV12-4|-|many|TRBJ2-5
CASSLGAGPQETQYF
TGTGCCAGCAGTTTGGGGGCAGGACCTCAAGAGACCCAGTACTTC
>15|TRBV11-2|TRBD2|many|TRBJ2-7
CASSLVRGTSYEQYF
TGTGCCAGCAGCTTAGTGCGGGGGACCTCCTACGAGCAGTACTTC
>15|TRBV6-1|-|many|TRBJ1-5
CASSIGTSGNQPQHF
TGTGCCAGCAGTATCGGGACATCGGGTAATCAGCCCCAGCATTTT
>14|TRBV7-9|TRBD1|-|TRBJ1-1
CASSYGQAATEAFF
TGTGCCAGCAGCTACGGACAGGCGGCCACTGAAGCTTTCTTT
>15|TRBV7-8|TRBD2|-|TRBJ2-3
CASSYLAGETDTQYF
TGTGCCAGCAGCTATCTAGCGGGAGAAACAGATACGCAGTATTTT
>15|TRBV7-2|-|many|TRBJ2-1
CASSLSRGLYNEQFF
TGTGCCAGCAGCTTAAGTCGCGGGCTTTACAATGAGCAGTTCTTC
>15|TRBV20-1|TRBD1|-|TRBJ1-6
CSAVTGVRGNSPLHF
TGCAGTGCTGTCACAGGGGTTCGCGGTAATTCACCCCTCCACTTT
>16|TRBV6-5|-|many|TRBJ1-6
CASSYKAQMANSPLHF
TGTGCCAGCAGTTACAAGGCTCAAATGGCTAATTCACCCCTCCACTTT
>14|TRBV4-3|-|few|TRBJ1-4
CASSPTGFNEKLFF
TGCGCCAGCAGCCCGACAGGATTTAATGAAAAACTGTTTTTT
>15|TRBV12-3/TRBV12-4|-|many|TRBJ1-5
CASSFSTDSNQPQHF
TGTGCCAGCAGTTTCTCCACAGATAGCAATCAGCCCCAGCATTTT
>13|TRBV18|-|-|TRBJ1-5
CASSWEDLQPQHF
TGTGCCAGCTCCTGGGAAGACCTCCAGCCCCAGCATTTT
>15|TRBV5-1|-|many|TRBJ2-7
CASSLDLDPFYEQYF
TGCGCCAGCAGCTTGGACCTAGATCCCTTCTACGAGCAGTACTTC
>13|TRBV10-3|-|-|TRBJ1-2
CAIRGETNYGYTF
TGTGCCATCAGGGGGGAAACGAACTATGGCTACACCTTC
>14|TRBV29-1|-|few|TRBJ2-2
CSVLGARGPGELFF
TGCAGCGTCCTCGGGGCCCGAGGCCCCGGGGAGCTGTTTTTT
>14|TRBV7-2|TRBD1|many|TRBJ1-1
CASSPGQGATEAFF
TGTGCCAGCAGCCCTGGACAGGGGGCCACTGAAGCTTTCTTT
>16|TRBV7-2|-|-|TRBJ2-5
CASSSRANPIRETQYF
TGTGCCAGCAGCTCTAGGGCTAACCCCATACGAGAGACCCAGTACTTC
>13|TRBV6-2/TRBV6-3|TRBD1|many|TRBJ2-7
CASSRDSPYEQYF
TGTGCCAGCAGTCGGGACAGTCCCTACGAGCAGTACTTC
>14|TRBV30|TRBD1|many|TRBJ1-5
CAWSKATGTQPQHF
TGTGCCTGGAGTAAGGCGACAGGGACCCAGCCCCAGCATTTT
>15|TRBV7-9|-|many|TRBJ1-2
CASSLEAGPKGGYTF
TGTGCCAGCAGCTTAGAGGCAGGGCCTAAAGGAGGCTACACCTTC
>11|TRBV30|-|-|TRBJ2-2
CAIAPTGELFF
TGTGCCATAGCACCGACCGGGGAGCTGTTTTTT
>15|TRBV5-1|-|many|TRBJ2-7
CASSEDPQRAYEQYF
TGCGCCAGCAGCGAAGATCCCCAACGGGCCTACGAGCAGTACTTC
>13|TRBV7-9|-|many|TRBJ2-2
CASPSPNTGELFF
TGTGCCAGCCCCAGCCCCAACACCGGGGAGCTGTTTTTT
>15|TRBV4-2|-|-|TRBJ1-1
CASSQGPVPVPEAFF
TGTGCCAGCAGCCAAGGGCCGGTACCCGTCCCTGAAGCTTTCTTT
>12|TRBV6-5|-|many|TRBJ2-7
CASSSRSYEQYF
TGTGCCAGCAGTAGTCGGAGCTACGAGCAGTACTTC
>12|TRBV20-1|TRBD1|few|TRBJ1-1
CSARRGDREAFF
TGCAGTGCGCGGAGAGGGGACAGAGAAGCTTTCTTT
>16|TRBV18|TRBD1|many|TRBJ2-1
CASSQSGTGRGGEQFF
TGTGCCAGCTCACAATCCGGGACAGGGCGAGGAGGTGAGCAGTTCTTC
>11|TRBV12-3/TRBV12-4|-|many|TRBJ2-1
CASSFGGEQFF
TGTGCCAGCAGTTTCGGAGGGGAGCAGTTCTTC
>14|TRBV7-3|-|few|TRBJ1-1
CASSLTGKGTEAFF
TGTGCCAGCAGCTTAACTGGGAAAGGCACTGAAGCTTTCTTT
>18|TRBV20-1|-|many|TRBJ2-5
CSARGPQGLAAGDWTQYF
TGCAGTGCTAGAGGCCCGCAGGGTCTAGCAGCCGGGGATTGGACCCAGTACTTC